What follows describes a single T cell receptor (beta chain). This entry comes from a study of blood T cell repertoires in COVID-19. CDR1 is SGHDN, CDR2 FVKESK, per germline. The CDR3 contains 13 residues. Trimming left V 0 bases short and J 7 bases short, with 10 bases between. Only in-frame clones appear in the TCRdb table, and some are missing; sequencing was by immunoSEQ multiplex PCR. This sample has hundreds of thousands of clones, with about 85% found just once. The source material was PBMCs or T cells enriched from blood (not recorded which). The TCR comes from a woman aged 45-65 years who had recovered from COVID-19. This chain links TRBV14 with TRBJ2-7, with D possibly TRBD2 on 5 matching bases. The CDR3 here is CASSQEYLAEQYF. As DNA, the CDR3 is TGTGCCAGCAGCCAAGAATACCTAGCTGAGCAGTACTTC.